These 22 T cell receptor beta chains originate from one sample sequenced in a study of identical twins. MiXCR was run by TCRdb on the 5' RACE reads, yielding one entry per CDR3 protein. The repertoire holds 1.5 million or so distinct CDR3 sequences, with more than 30% as singletons. Sequencing input: cord blood. The receptors stem from a newborn girl in good health.

In its sample, this clonotype was seen many times. The V and J genes are TRBV24-1 and TRBJ2-5; TRBD1 aligns across 7 bases. Germline V gene lookup returns CDR1 KGHDR and CDR2 SFDVKD. V was clipped by 4 bases and J by 2 bases; unmatched bases: 6. The CDR3 loop spans 15 amino acids. The DNA of the CDR3 is TGTGCCACCAGTGACAAAGGACAGGCACAAGAGACCCAGTACTTC. It translates to CATSDKGQAQETQYF.

The rearrangement joins TRBV5-1 to TRBJ2-1, with D perhaps TRBD1 (5 bases). The germline CDR1 and CDR2 sequences are SGHRS and YFSETQ. V was cut by 2 bases and J by 8 bases, with 14 bases left in between. The CDR3 is 14 amino acids. This CDR3 is CASSFRDRRDEQFF. The CDR3, as DNA: TGCGCCAGCAGCTTCCGTGACAGAAGGGATGAGCAGTTCTTC.

In this sample, this clonotype turned up a few times. V usage is TRBV5-1 and J usage is TRBJ2-5, with 11 bases identical to TRBD2. This CDR3 is 14 amino acids long. J lost 2 bases, V lost 7 bases, and 4 bases had no gene match. Germline assignment: CDR1 SGHRS and CDR2 YFSETQ. In nucleotides, the CDR3 is TGCGCCAGCGGACTAGCGGGCAATCAAGAGACCCAGTACTTC. Translation: CASGLAGNQETQYF.

This clonotype was seen at least ten times. This chain uses TRBV29-1 with TRBJ2-1; 8 nucleotides agree with TRBD2. Germline CDR1 reads SQVTM; CDR2 reads ANQGSEA. V shed 6 bases, J shed 4 bases, and the junction held 5 bases outside the gene matches. The CDR3 runs 13 residues. CDR3 amino acids: CSVSGGGYNEQFF. The CDR3 DNA reads as TGCAGCGTGAGCGGGGGAGGTTACAATGAGCAGTTCTTC.

This clonotype was seen just once. The CDR3 region has the DNA TGCGCCAGCAGCTTGGTTGGCGGGGGTGTTACCTACGAGCAGTACTTC. It yields the protein CASSLVGGGVTYEQYF. The chain is built from TRBV5-1 and TRBJ2-5; 7 bases match TRBD2. With the DNA end fitting TRBJ2-7 better, the J assignment may be wrong. CDR1 SGHRS and CDR2 YFSETQ come from the germline V gene. This CDR3 has 16 residues.

The V gene is TRBV14, the J gene TRBJ1-1; no firm D call. Trimming took off 1 base at V and 8 bases at J, with 8 bases between the two ends. The V gene's germline CDR1 is SGHDN and CDR2 FVKESK. CDR3 length equals 12 residues. The CDR3 sequence: CASSQAFLEAFF. The DNA for the CDR3 is TGTGCCAGCAGCCAAGCGTTTCTGGAAGCTTTCTTT.

In this sample, this clonotype turned up a few times. V and J are TRBV6-1 and TRBJ1-2; 11 bases are shared with TRBD1. Germline trimming cut 7 bases from V and 4 bases from J; bases unmatched to any gene: 8. The CDR3 is 15 amino acids. CDR1 and CDR2 from the germline V gene are MNHNS and SASEGT. The CDR3 loop reads CASIRAGTGGYGYTF. The CDR3 DNA sequence: TGTGCCAGCATCCGCGCCGGGACAGGGGGCTATGGCTACACCTTC.

This clonotype came up a few times. The J gene is TRBJ1-3, the V gene TRBV6-6; 7 bases are a match to TRBD1. J gave up 4 bases and V 5 bases, and 11 bases lay outside the gene matches. This CDR3 contains 16 residues. CDR1 and CDR2 (germline): MNHNY, SVGAGI (reference sequence). CDR3 sequence: CASSHIQGTRGNTIYF. The CDR3 DNA reads TGTGCCAGCAGTCATATACAGGGGACAAGGGGAAACACCATATATTTT.

The chain joins TRBV6-6 to TRBJ2-7; a weak D match, TRBD1 (6 bases). Germline V gives CDR1 MNHNY, CDR2 SVGAGI (reference sequence). Trimming cost V 7 bases and J 2 bases, with 15 bases left between them. The CDR3 runs 14 residues. CDR3 sequence reads: CASIKGRDTYEQYF. The CDR3 region has the DNA TGTGCCAGCATCAAAGGTCGGGACACCTACGAGCAGTACTTC.

The chain links TRBV28 to TRBJ2-1; 12 nucleotides match TRBD2. Germline assignment: CDR1 MDHEN and CDR2 SYDVKM. This CDR3 is 21 amino acids long. V lost 7 bases, J lost 4 bases, and 23 bases stayed unmatched. DNA for the CDR3: TGTGCCAGCAATCATTTCTTTCGGTTACTAGCGGGAGGTTTAAGATACAATGAGCAGTTCTTC. It encodes CASNHFFRLLAGGLRYNEQFF.

The CDR3 DNA follows: TGTGCCAGCAGCCACACCCAAGGGAACTATGGCTACACCTTC. It translates to CASSHTQGNYGYTF. The rearrangement joins TRBV6-6 to TRBJ1-2; no clear D. The germline V gene encodes CDR1 MNHNY and CDR2 SVGAGI (reference sequence). Trimming pared 6 bases from V and 2 bases from J, leaving 13 bases between. The CDR3 is 14 residues long.

Note on this clonotype: The germline gene is not matched at one end of the junction; a read error may be the cause. The rearrangement links TRBV4-1 to TRBJ2-7, with 8 bases that match TRBD1. CDR3 length: 16 residues. Per the germline V gene, CDR1 is MGHRA and CDR2 is YSYEKL. The DNA of the CDR3 is TGTGCCAGCAGCCACTCCGAGAGACAGGGGAACTACGAGCAGTACTTC. Amino acid sequence: CASSHSERQGNYEQYF.

V is TRBV25-1 and J is TRBJ2-1; TRBD2 matches 13 bases. The germline gives CDR1 MGHDK, CDR2 SYGVNS. V was pared by 3 bases and J by 2 bases, with 10 bases of the junction left unmatched. The CDR3 is 19 residues long. The CDR3 spells CASSDPPGLAGRAYNEQFF. The DNA of the CDR3 is TGTGCCAGCAGTGATCCACCGGGACTAGCGGGAAGAGCCTACAATGAGCAGTTCTTC.

The gene calls are TRBV20-1 and TRBJ2-7; D might be TRBD1 or TRBD2, each matching 6 bases. The CDR3 is 11 residues long. From germline, CDR1 is DFQATT and CDR2 SNEGSKA (reference sequence). The V end was cut by 3 bases, the J end by 10 bases, with 13 bases between. CDR3 residues: CSARDRGRQYF. The CDR3 DNA reads TGCAGTGCTAGGGACCGGGGGCGACAGTACTTC.

This clonotype was detected many times. This chain uses TRBV4-1 with TRBJ2-3; a possible D gene is TRBD2 (6 bases). V shed 4 bases and J shed 3 bases, with 14 bases lying between them. The CDR3 loop spans 15 amino acids. Germline V lookup: CDR1 MGHRA, CDR2 YSYEKL. CDR3 sequence (DNA): TGCGCCAGCAGCCCCCGACTAGTTGGAACAGATACGCAGTATTTT. Its protein is CASSPRLVGTDTQYF.

The chain joins TRBV21-1 to TRBJ2-1. TRBV21-1 is tagged as a pseudogene. The CDR3 consists of 18 residues. The CDR3 sequence is CASSKVRILSASYNEQFF. DNA of the CDR3: TGTGCCAGCAGCAAAGTAAGGATCTTATCGGCCTCCTACAATGAGCAGTTCTTC.

This chain joins TRBV28 and TRBJ2-1; 8 positions agree with TRBD2. Losses at the gene ends were 5 bases for V and 5 bases for J; bases not matched to a gene: 8. CDR1 and CDR2 (germline): MDHEN, SYDVKM. The CDR3 totals 15 residues. The CDR3 DNA reads TGTGCCAGCAGTCCACGGGAGGGGGGGCACAATGAGCAGTTCTTC. As protein: CASSPREGGHNEQFF. The whole variable domain, remainder taken from reference TRBV28 and TRBJ2-1, is DVKVTQSSRYLVKRTGEKVFLECVQDMDHENMFWYRQDPGLGLRLIYFSYDVKMKEKGDIPEGYSVSREKKERFSLILESASTNQTSMYLCASSPREGGHNEQFFGPGTRLTVL.

This clonotype appeared a few times. V and J are TRBV4-1 and TRBJ2-1; the D is unclear. V was shortened by 1 base and J by 9 bases, with 13 bases between the two germline ends. From germline, CDR1 is MGHRA and CDR2 YSYEKL. The CDR3 runs 14 residues. This CDR3 reads CASSQALTILEQFF. The DNA for the CDR3 is TGCGCCAGCAGCCAAGCCTTGACGATCCTTGAGCAGTTCTTC.

The chain joins TRBV2 to TRBJ2-1; 12 bases agree with TRBD2. The V gene's germline CDR1 is SNHLY and CDR2 FYNNEI. The ends lost 0 bases at V and 9 bases at J; junction bases unmatched: 15. This CDR3 has 19 amino acids. The CDR3 region has the DNA TGTGCCAGCAGTGAAGCGTACTACCTAGCGGGAGGGCCCTCGGGTGAGCAGTTCTTC. Translated: CASSEAYYLAGGPSGEQFF.

V gene TRBV20-1 combines with J gene TRBJ2-7, with D perhaps TRBD2 (7 bases). The CDR3 loop spans 15 amino acids. The V end lost 4 bases, the J end lost 5 bases, and 21 bases lay between the germline ends. Germline V gene data show CDR1 as DFQATT and CDR2 as SNEGSKA (reference sequence). DNA for the CDR3: TGCAGTGCTATAGTGGTGGGGGCGGGAGTAGACGAGCAGTACTTC. As protein: CSAIVVGAGVDEQYF.

This sequence joins TRBV2 and TRBJ2-1, with TRBD2 identical over 11 bases. This CDR3 region has 13 residues. Looked up from germline, CDR1 is SNHLY and CDR2 is FYNNEI. V was clipped by 7 bases and J by 10 bases; unmatched bases: 6. CDR3 sequence: CASTTSGREEQFF. The CDR3 nucleotides read TGTGCCAGCACTACTAGCGGGAGAGAGGAGCAGTTCTTC.

This rearrangement joins TRBV6-1 to TRBJ1-5, with a possible D match to TRBD1 (5 bases). Trimming pared 2 bases from V and 2 bases from J, leaving 10 bases between. The CDR3 is 15 residues long. Per germline, CDR1 MNHNS and CDR2 SASEGT. CDR3 DNA: TGTGCCAGCAGTGAAAGGGGTTCCCGCAATCAGCCCCAGCATTTT. Protein product: CASSERGSRNQPQHF.